This T cell receptor (beta chain) was recovered during a study of blood T cell repertoires in COVID-19 (dated by TCRdb to the early 2020s). Regarding the study in general: Samples from collaborators originated in the United States, Italy and Spain and spanned both the acute and convalescent phases of COVID-19. Subjects who had been exposed to COVID-19, were actively infected with it, or had recovered from it provided the deeply sampled blood TCRbeta repertoires that made up the dataset. The sample metadata nearly always contained a de-identified subject ID, COVID-19 status, age in years and sex. Samples were obtained from the ongoing ImmuneRACE study (first 160 participants) and from approximately 1,200 subjects provided by 6 global collaborators. The prospective study material was composed of cDNA or gDNA derived from T cells, B-cell-depleted T cells, or PBMCs. The repertoires were made available in a free public database intended to serve as a resource for research on the immune response to SARS-CoV-2. Where HLA class I and class II types were available, the types were taken from metadata supplied by the sample provider, not from assay-based typing.

TCRbeta CDR3 regions were amplified from genomic DNA using the immunoSEQ Assay, a bias-controlled multiplex PCR. The published analysis was carried out like this. The number of nucleated cells in each sample was estimated by amplification of reference gene primers within the assay. Sequence reads were collapsed and filtered to measure the absolute abundance of every unique TCRbeta CDR3 rearrangement. For each sample, productive Simpson clonality was calculated as the square root of Simpson's diversity index over productive rearrangements. TCRdb re-hosts the immuneACCESS table, in-frame sequences only. Its copies lack some clones; in the studies checked, an unresolved V gene accounts for under half of them, and the cause for the rest is not known. V, J and clone size are taken as reported in that table, and D and trimming were inferred from the DNA itself. The sample table lists 90,000 to 150,000 clones, roughly 87% of them with a count of one. Over 7% of the sample belongs to the ten largest clones.

The CDR3 has 14 amino acids, counting the end cysteine and phenylalanine. The kept DNA is CDR3 alone, 42 bases in frame from the first base. Trimming removed 4 bases from V and 2 bases from J, leaving 10 bases between the germline ends. Taken from the germline V gene (reference sequence), the CDR1 and CDR2 loops are SEHNR and FQNEAQ. Collaborating institutions collected whole blood in K2EDTA tubes following their own protocols. Collaborator samples were shipped for TCRbeta analysis as frozen whole blood, isolated PBMCs, or DNA extracted from either sample type. In regard to this clone: No antigen is known for it. Base qualities are missing; no much larger clone stands one base away.

What the research found in general, with its limitations: The amount of clinical and demographic metadata varied by source and participant and was provided uncurated.

The sample consisted of peripheral blood. The rearrangement combines TRBV7-9 with TRBJ2-3; TRBD1 is a weak D gene call, 6 bases matching. This TCR was sampled from a human donor in a cohort sampled during active COVID-19. The CDR3 is CASSYTGYTDTQYF. The sequenced DNA: TGTGCCAGCAGCTACACAGGGTACACAGATACGCAGTATTTT.